The 2 T cell receptor beta chains listed next were all sequenced from one sample in a study of T cells in Graves' hyperthyroidism and ophthalmopathy. Amplified regions were TCR beta CDR3 sequences from RNA transcripts. TCR CDR3 underwent first-round RT-PCR with the HTBI primer set. TCRdb fed the multiplex PCR reads into MiXCR, producing one record per CDR3 protein. The table includes around 600,000 distinct CDR3 sequences, roughly 14% detected once. The specimen was blood. These receptors were taken from a woman aged 25 to 45 with Graves' hyperthyroidism.

This rearrangement joins TRBV10-3 to TRBJ2-1; D is unclear. There are 19 residues in the CDR3. Trimming stripped 0 bases from V and 4 bases from J, with 22 bases between. From germline, CDR1 is ENHRY and CDR2 SYGVKD. The CDR3 DNA reads as TGTGCCATCAGTGAGTCTAAGAAGGAGACCAAGCTGGTGTACAATGAGCAGTTCTTC. Amino acids: CAISESKKETKLVYNEQFF.

This clonotype was counted between two and nine times. The genes are TRBV20-1 and TRBJ1-1, with a possible D match to TRBD1 (6 bases). The V and J ends lost 4 bases and 4 bases respectively, with 16 bases between them. Germline CDR1 reads DFQATT; CDR2 reads SNEGSKA (reference sequence). The CDR3 contains 14 residues. CDR3 protein: CSATLTGFGTEAFF. The CDR3, as DNA: TGCAGTGCTACCTTAACAGGGTTCGGCACTGAAGCTTTCTTT.